Below are 30 T cell receptor beta chains sequenced from a single sample in a study of cytomegalovirus exposure and HLA in healthy donors. PCR employed 60 Vbeta and 13 Jbeta primers. The repertoire was sequenced with immunoSEQ multiplex PCR; TCRdb's copy has only in-frame clones and lacks some. The table lists 95,000 to 100,000 clones, about 70% of them singletons. Sequencing was done on a sample of PBMCs. The receptors derive from a woman in her thirties or forties in good health and CMV-seronegative.

This rearrangement joins TRBV6-5 to TRBJ1-1; D remains unclear. The CDR3 spans 13 residues. Germline V gene lookup returns CDR1 MNHEY and CDR2 SVGAGI. Trimming removed 0 bases at V and 6 bases at J, with 8 bases between. The CDR3 sequence is CASSYSSGSEAFF. The CDR3 DNA reads TGTGCCAGCAGTTACTCGAGCGGGTCTGAAGCTTTCTTT.

The chain recombines TRBV19 with TRBJ2-7; maybe TRBD2 (5 bases). V lost 5 bases, J lost 2 bases, and 10 bases lay in between. Per germline, CDR1 LNHDA and CDR2 SQIVND (reference sequence). This CDR3 has 13 amino acids. Written as DNA, the CDR3 is TGTGCCAGTAGTGAACTAGGAGCCTACGAGCAGTACTTC. Translated, it gives CASSELGAYEQYF.

The chain recombines TRBV7-9 with TRBJ1-2; 7 bases fit TRBD1. Germline V gives CDR1 SEHNR, CDR2 FQNEAQ (reference sequence). J gave up 2 bases and V 5 bases, and 2 bases lay outside the gene matches. The CDR3 sequence is 13 residues long. CDR3 loop: CASSPTGNYGYTF. The CDR3 DNA sequence: TGTGCCAGCAGCCCGACAGGGAACTATGGCTACACCTTC. Based on the CDR3 plus reference TRBV7-9 and TRBJ1-2, the full variable domain is DTGVSQNPRHKITKRGQNVTFRCDPISEHNRLYWYRQTLGQGPEFLTYFQNEAQLEKSRLLSDRFSAERPKGSFSTLEIQRTEQGDSAMYLCASSPTGNYGYTFGSGTRLTVV.

This clone has only a few counts. CDR3 nucleotides: TGTGCCAGCAGCTTAGGGCAGGGGGATACCGGGGAGCTGTTTTTT. Translated: CASSLGQGDTGELFF. The chain recombines TRBV7-2 with TRBJ2-2; TRBD1 agrees at 7 bases. Germline lookup yields CDR1 SGHTA and CDR2 FQGNSA. CDR3 length equals 15 residues. V trimming: 1 base; J trimming: 5 bases; junction bases outside the gene matches: 4.

This clone was observed once. V is TRBV28 and J is TRBJ1-5; 8 bases align to TRBD1. With 2 bases clipped from V and 0 bases from J, the junction kept 3 bases outside the gene matches. Germline-derived CDR1 and CDR2 are MDHEN and SYDVKM. The CDR3 has 16 amino acids. The CDR3 is CASSLGQGNSNQPQHF. CDR3 nucleotides: TGTGCCAGCAGTTTAGGACAGGGTAATAGCAATCAGCCCCAGCATTTT. Filled out from reference TRBV28 and TRBJ1-5, the complete variable domain reads DVKVTQSSRYLVKRTGEKVFLECVQDMDHENMFWYRQDPGLGLRLIYFSYDVKMKEKGDIPEGYSVSREKKERFSLILESASTNQTSMYLCASSLGQGNSNQPQHFGDGTRLSIL.

The chain is built from TRBV29-1 and TRBJ2-5; TRBD2 is a possible D gene (7 bases). V shed 2 bases and J shed 1 base, with 8 bases lying between them. Germline CDR1 reads SQVTM; CDR2 reads ANQGSEA. CDR3 size: 13 residues. DNA of the CDR3: TGCAGCGTTGAACGGGGGGCCCAAGAGACCCAGTACTTC. This translates into CSVERGAQETQYF.

V usage is TRBV9 and J usage is TRBJ1-3; 7 bases are shared with TRBD1. CDR1 is SGDLS and CDR2 is YYNGEE in the germline V gene. Trimming removed 3 bases from V and 2 bases from J; junction bases left unmatched: 5. The CDR3 runs 15 residues. The CDR3 DNA reads as TGTGCCAGCAGCGGACGCGGGACAGCTGGAAACACCATATATTTT. Its translation is CASSGRGTAGNTIYF.

The chain carries TRBV6-5 and TRBJ2-7; TRBD1 agrees at 8 bases. Germline CDR1 reads MNHEY; CDR2 reads SVGAGI. CDR3 length: 15 residues. Trimming took 0 bases from V and 5 from J; bases not matched to a gene: 6. The CDR3 loop is CASSYSPGQGHEQYF. The CDR3 nucleotides read TGTGCCAGCAGTTACTCTCCCGGACAGGGCCACGAGCAGTACTTC.

The rearrangement joins TRBV7-2 to TRBJ2-5; 10 nucleotides match TRBD2. Germline assignment: CDR1 SGHTA and CDR2 FQGNSA. With V trimmed by 6 bases and J by 2 bases, 6 bases remained unmatched. The CDR3 is made up of 15 amino acids. The CDR3: CASSRAGGGQETQYF. In nucleotides, the CDR3 is TGTGCCAGCAGTCGAGCGGGGGGGGGACAAGAGACCCAGTACTTC.

The chain recombines TRBV5-1 with TRBJ2-7; no reliable D call. Germline values: CDR1 SGHRS, CDR2 YFSETQ. The CDR3 runs to 14 residues. Trimming cost V 1 base and J 0 bases, with 8 bases left between them. This CDR3 reads CASSLSPRSYEQYF. The CDR3 nucleotides read TGCGCCAGCAGCTTGTCTCCCCGCTCCTACGAGCAGTACTTC.

This rearrangement joins TRBV6-1 to TRBJ1-5, with D hard to call. The CDR3 has 13 amino acids. Trimming cost V 1 base and J 9 bases, with 10 bases left between them. CDR1 and CDR2 from the germline V gene are MNHNS and SASEGT. The CDR3 nucleotides are TGTGCCAGCAGTGAAGGGAGCTACATGCCCCAGCATTTT. It specifies CASSEGSYMPQHF.

The gene calls are TRBV6-5 and TRBJ2-7; tentatively, D is TRBD1 (6 bases). V was shortened by 6 bases and J by 3 bases, with 12 bases between the two germline ends. The CDR3 runs 13 residues. Looked up from germline, CDR1 is MNHEY and CDR2 is SVGAGI. The CDR3 DNA reads TGTGCCAGCAGGAGGACAGCAAGCTACGAGCAGTACTTC. This codes for CASRRTASYEQYF.

This sequence joins TRBV19 and TRBJ2-7, with a weak D call TRBD2 (5 bases). Germline V lookup: CDR1 LNHDA, CDR2 SQIVND (reference sequence). V was shortened by 2 bases and J by 2 bases, with 13 bases between the two germline ends. The CDR3 runs 15 residues. CDR3 region: CASSIKPNGAYEQYF. The CDR3 region has the DNA TGTGCCAGTAGTATAAAGCCTAACGGGGCCTACGAGCAGTACTTC. Using reference TRBV19 and TRBJ2-7 for the parts outside the CDR3, the full variable domain is DGGITQSPKYLFRKEGQNVTLSCEQNLNHDAMYWYRQDPGQGLRLIYYSQIVNDFQKGDIAEGYSVSREKKESFPLTVTSAQKNPTAFYLCASSIKPNGAYEQYFGPGTRLTVT.

CDR3 bases: TGTGCCAGCAGCAAAGACACGGGTGTGAACACTGAAGCTTTCTTT. Translated, it gives CASSKDTGVNTEAFF. The chain couples TRBV21-1 to TRBJ1-1. TRBV21-1 is flagged as a pseudogene. There are 15 residues in the CDR3.

This clone was picked up a small number of times. The chain employs TRBV7-6 and TRBJ2-5; the match to TRBD1 covers 11 bases. This CDR3 has 14 amino acids. The V gene's germline CDR1 is SGHVS and CDR2 FNYEAQ. The V and J ends lost 3 bases and 7 bases, in that order; junction bases with no gene match: 4. This chain's CDR3 is CASSFSGTGGTQYF. The CDR3 bases are TGTGCCAGCAGCTTTTCCGGGACAGGGGGGACCCAGTACTTC.

The V call is TRBV30, the J call TRBJ2-3; D is ambiguous. The CDR3 runs 13 residues. Germline V gives CDR1 GTSNPN, CDR2 SVGIG (reference sequence). The ends were cut back, 0 bases at V and 4 bases at J, with 8 bases in the middle. CDR3 loop: CAWSVRRADTQYF. The CDR3 DNA reads TGTGCCTGGAGTGTACGCCGGGCAGATACGCAGTATTTT.

The chain carries TRBV7-2 and TRBJ2-7, with D perhaps TRBD2 (6 bases). The CDR3 is 15 amino acids. The V end was cut by 2 bases, the J end by 0 bases, with 11 bases between. Per the germline V gene, CDR1 is SGHTA and CDR2 is FQGNSA. CDR3 DNA: TGTGCCAGCAGCTTATCTGACGGGAGCTCCTACGAGCAGTACTTC. Protein: CASSLSDGSSYEQYF.

The chain employs TRBV27 and TRBJ2-1, with unresolved D. Per germline, CDR1 MNHEY and CDR2 SMNVEV (reference sequence). The CDR3 consists of 13 residues. Trimming took 3 bases from V and 5 from J, leaving 8 bases between them. The CDR3 bases are TGTGCCAGCAGTTTCGGAGTGGACAATGAGCAGTTCTTC. Translating gives CASSFGVDNEQFF.

The gene calls are TRBV11-2 and TRBJ2-1, with a tentative D call TRBD2 (6 bases). The CDR3 totals 16 residues. The germline V gene has CDR1 SGHAT and CDR2 FQNNGV. V lost 4 bases to trimming and J lost 4 bases, with 17 bases between them. CDR3 sequence reads: CASSSLRSSGYNEQFF. CDR3 DNA: TGTGCCAGCAGCTCCCTTCGTAGTAGCGGTTACAATGAGCAGTTCTTC.

The chain employs TRBV11-2 and TRBJ2-7; 11 bases match TRBD1. With V trimmed by 5 bases and J by 0 bases, 3 bases remained unmatched. CDR3 size: 15 residues. Germline-derived CDR1 and CDR2 are SGHAT and FQNNGV. The CDR3 region has the DNA TGTGCCAGCAGCCCGGGGACAGGGGGCTCCTACGAGCAGTACTTC. It codes for CASSPGTGGSYEQYF.

This clone was counted only a few times. The gene calls are TRBV5-6 and TRBJ1-1, with 9 bases identical to TRBD1. Germline V gene lookup returns CDR1 SGHDT and CDR2 YYEEEE. This CDR3 comprises 13 residues. V was pared by 7 bases and J by 5 bases, with 6 bases of the junction left unmatched. The CDR3 DNA reads TGTGCCAGCCTAACGACAGGGGGGACTGAAGCTTTCTTT. It specifies CASLTTGGTEAFF.

The CDR3 coding sequence is TGTGCCAGCAGTGAAGCGGGCCGACAGGCCAAACGGGAGACCCAGTACTTC. Protein sequence: CASSEAGRQAKRETQYF. The chain joins TRBV2 to TRBJ2-5, with a possible D match to TRBD1 (6 bases). The CDR3 contains 17 residues. Germline CDR1 SNHLY, CDR2 FYNNEI. The V and J ends lost 0 bases and 5 bases respectively, with 19 bases between them. Together with reference TRBV2 and TRBJ2-5, the CDR3 gives the full variable domain: EPEVTQTPSHQVTQMGQEVILRCVPISNHLYFYWYRQILGQKVEFLVSFYNNEISEKSEIFDDQFSVERPDGSNFTLKIRSTKLEDSAMYFCASSEAGRQAKRETQYFGPGTRLLVL.

The chain combines TRBV6-5 with TRBJ2-2; D call uncertain. V was trimmed by 6 bases and J by 4 bases, leaving 9 bases between them. The germline gives CDR1 MNHEY, CDR2 SVGAGI. This CDR3 spans 13 amino acids. Here the CDR3 DNA reads TGTGCCAGCAGCCCCTTGTTCACCGGGGAGCTGTTTTTT. Protein: CASSPLFTGELFF.

The V call is TRBV5-8, the J call TRBJ1-5; 7 bases match TRBD1. Germline lookup yields CDR1 SGHTS and CDR2 YDEGEE. This CDR3 region has 18 residues. V lost 4 bases, J lost 1 base, and 14 bases stayed unmatched. CDR3 nucleotides: TGTGCCAGCAGCCGCCCGTACAGGGGAGTGGGAAGCAATCAGCCCCAGCATTTT. It encodes CASSRPYRGVGSNQPQHF.

The V call is TRBV21-1, the J call TRBJ1-5; no DNA check was done on the table's D call, TRBD1. TRBV21-1 represents a pseudogene. The CDR3 is 16 amino acids. CDR3 sequence reads: CASNQAHSPSNQPQHF. The CDR3 bases are TGTGCCAGCAACCAAGCCCACAGCCCTAGCAATCAGCCCCAGCATTTT.

This chain joins TRBV7-3 and TRBJ2-2, with 15 bases aligning to TRBD2. CDR1 is SGHTA, CDR2 FQGTGA, per germline. The CDR3 has 16 amino acids. The trim removed 3 bases at V and 6 bases at J, leaving 2 bases unmatched. This chain's CDR3 is CASSLGLAGGSGELFF. CDR3 in DNA: TGTGCCAGCAGCTTGGGACTAGCGGGGGGTTCCGGGGAGCTGTTTTTT.

This clone was observed a handful of times. The junction departs from the called germline gene at one end, perhaps through a read error. The chain has TRBV7-9 and TRBJ2-7, with TRBD1 matching 9 bases. There are 16 residues in the CDR3. Germline V CDR1 and CDR2: SEHNR, FQNEAQ (reference sequence). The CDR3 region is CASSQGTGGEFYEQYF. The CDR3 region has the DNA TGCGCCAGCAGCCAAGGTACAGGGGGCGAGTTTTACGAGCAGTACTTC. Filled out from reference TRBV7-9 and TRBJ2-7, the complete variable domain reads DTGVSQNPRHKITKRGQNVTFRCDPISEHNRLYWYRQTLGQGPEFLTYFQNEAQLEKSRLLSDRFSAERPKGSFSTLEIQRTEQGDSAMYLCASSQGTGGEFYEQYFGPGTRLTVT.

The rearrangement joins TRBV5-1 to TRBJ2-1; 11 bases fit TRBD2. The V and J ends lost 4 bases and 6 bases, in that order; junction bases with no gene match: 6. Germline V gene data show CDR1 as SGHRS and CDR2 as YFSETQ. The CDR3 has 15 amino acids. The CDR3 DNA reads TGCGCCAGCAGCATACTAGCGGGAGAGATCAATGAGCAGTTCTTC. The encoded protein is CASSILAGEINEQFF.

This clone was seen a handful of times. The V gene is TRBV7-9, the J gene TRBJ2-7, with D perhaps TRBD2 (6 bases). This CDR3 has 14 residues. Germline CDR1 SEHNR, CDR2 FQNEAQ (reference sequence). The V and J ends lost 9 bases and 3 bases respectively, with 18 bases between them. DNA of the CDR3: TGTGCCAGTAATAAAGGAGGGTTCAACTACGAGCAGTACTTC. Protein: CASNKGGFNYEQYF. Together with reference TRBV7-9 and TRBJ2-7, the CDR3 gives the full variable domain: DTGVSQNPRHKITKRGQNVTFRCDPISEHNRLYWYRQTLGQGPEFLTYFQNEAQLEKSRLLSDRFSAERPKGSFSTLEIQRTEQGDSAMYLCASNKGGFNYEQYFGPGTRLTVT.

The chain is built from TRBV11-2 and TRBJ2-5; the match to TRBD2 covers 8 bases. The CDR3 contains 13 residues. V shed 3 bases, J shed 11 bases, and the junction held 8 bases outside the gene matches. CDR1 and CDR2 from the germline V gene are SGHAT and FQNNGV. CDR3 nucleotides: TGTGCCAGCAGCTTCGGGTCCGGGGGGGAGCAGTACTTC. It specifies CASSFGSGGEQYF.